Listed below are T cell receptor beta chains from one sample, sequenced in a study of blood T cell repertoires in COVID-19. Repertoires were generated with immunoSEQ multiplex PCR, while TCRdb's copy carries only in-frame clones and drops some. The data show hundreds of thousands of clones, around 90% seen once. Specimen: peripheral blood. All receptors come from a woman under 30 with acute or convalescent COVID-19. Each CDR3 is given with its conserved first and last residue. The order of the fields is J gene, D gene, clone size, V gene, CDR3 DNA, CDR3 protein. The D gene is left open where the match is weak. Clone size is stated in some rows and not others, as once, few, many or a class when expanded.

TRBJ2-3	TRBD1	NA	TRBV24-1	TGTGCCACCAGTGAGCCCGGGACAGATAGCACAGATACGCAGTATTTT	CATSEPGTDSTDTQYF
TRBJ2-1	NA	NA	TRBV5-1	TGCGCCAGCCGGCCGGCGGGGCGACAGAGTGGGTTGAATGAGCAGTTCTTC	CASRPAGRQSGLNEQFF
TRBJ2-3	TRBD2	NA	TRBV20-1	TGCAGTGCCCCGGGACTAGCTCCGTATTTT	CSAPGLAPYF
TRBJ1-5	NA	NA	TRBV4-2	TGTGCCAGCAGCCAAGCAGCGGGTCCGGAGATTTTCAATCAGCCCCAGCATTTT	CASSQAAGPEIFNQPQHF
TRBJ1-5	NA	NA	TRBV19	TGTGCCAGTAGTAAACAGGGTGGCAATCAGCCCCAGCATTTT	CASSKQGGNQPQHF
TRBJ1-4	TRBD1	NA	TRBV9	TGTGCCAGCAGCGACCGGGACAGGGTGGATGAAAAACTGTTTTTT	CASSDRDRVDEKLFF
TRBJ1-2	TRBD1	once	TRBV7-2	TGTGCCAGCAGCCTGACCCTACAGGGGACTAACTATGGCTACACCTTC	CASSLTLQGTNYGYTF
TRBJ1-1	TRBD1	NA	TRBV6-5	TGTGCCAGCTACAGGGGTTCTGAAGCTTTCTTT	CASYRGSEAFF
TRBJ1-2	NA	once	TRBV30	TGTGCCTGGAGTGTCACAGGCACATGGGATGGCTACACCTTC	CAWSVTGTWDGYTF
TRBJ1-1	NA	NA	TRBV6-5	TGTGCCAGCAGAAGAGGACAAATGAACACTGAAGCTTTCTTT	CASRRGQMNTEAFF
TRBJ1-2	TRBD1	NA	TRBV4-3	TGCGCCAGCAGCCAAGGGACAGGGGGCCGCGGGGCCTATGGCTACACCTTC	CASSQGTGGRGAYGYTF
TRBJ1-1	NA	NA	TRBV19	TGTGCCAGTAGTATATTGGCCGAAGCTTTCTTT	CASSILAEAFF
TRBJ2-3	TRBD1	NA	TRBV23-1	TGCGCCAGCCCTCGGACAGGAGACACAGATACGCAGTATTTT	CASPRTGDTDTQYF
TRBJ2-5	TRBD1	NA	TRBV6-5	TGTGCCAGCAGATATCGGGGACAGATCCGAGAGACCCAGTACTTC	CASRYRGQIRETQYF
TRBJ2-4	TRBD2	NA	TRBV19	TGTGCCCCTGGGGGGGGATACCTAGCCAAAAACATTCAGTACTTC	CAPGGGYLAKNIQYF
TRBJ2-3	NA	NA	TRBV25-1	TGTGCCAGCAGTGATCCCCTAGACACAGATACGCAGTATTTT	CASSDPLDTDTQYF
TRBJ2-7	NA	NA	TRBV12-5	TGTGCTAGTGGTTTAACAGGGAGAGGATCCTACGAGCAGTACTTC	CASGLTGRGSYEQYF
TRBJ1-1	NA	NA	TRBV14	TGTGCCAGCAGCGCGGGACGGATAAACACTGAAGCTTTCTTT	CASSAGRINTEAFF
TRBJ2-1	TRBD2	NA	TRBV4-1	TGCGCCAGCAGCCACCTACCCCTACTAGCGGGGGGGCGGACTGAGCAGTTCTTC	CASSHLPLLAGGRTEQFF
TRBJ1-1	NA	NA	TRBV19	TGTGCCAGTAGTGGGAGACGGGGTTTTGACACTGAAGCTTTCTTT	CASSGRRGFDTEAFF
TRBJ1-2	NA	NA	TRBV7-9	TGTGCCAGCAGCCCCCGATCTCCCGAATTTTCTATTAACTATGGCTACACCTTC	CASSPRSPEFSINYGYTF
TRBJ2-7	TRBD2	NA	TRBV2	TGTGCCAGCAGCCCCGGTTGGGGGGGGTACTTC	CASSPGWGGYF
TRBJ1-5	TRBD1	NA	TRBV5-1	TGCGCCAGCAGCTTGGGAGGGGGCGCGGAGCCCCAGCATTTT	CASSLGGGAEPQHF
TRBJ2-7	TRBD1	once	TRBV4-2	TGTGCCAGCAGCCTGGGACCGGGACAGGGCCACGAGCAGTACTTC	CASSLGPGQGHEQYF
TRBJ2-7	TRBD2	NA	TRBV5-1	TGCGCCAGCAGCTTTAGCGGGGGGGGACCCTACGAGCAGTACTTC	CASSFSGGGPYEQYF
TRBJ1-4	TRBD1	NA	TRBV29-1	TGCAGCGTCCACGACAGGGCAACTAATGAAAAACTGTTTTTT	CSVHDRATNEKLFF
TRBJ2-7	TRBD2	NA	TRBV5-5	TGTGCCAGCAGCCCCGGGGGGACCCCCTACGAGCAGTACTTC	CASSPGGTPYEQYF
TRBJ2-5	NA	NA	TRBV7-2	TGTGCCAGCAGCCCCGGAGAGACCCAGTACTTC	CASSPGETQYF